Below are 18 T cell receptor beta chains sequenced from a single sample in a study of CXCR3-negative and CXCR3-positive naive CD8 T cells. All TRB cDNA libraries came from 5' RACE performed with UMI labels. TCRdb reprocessed the 5' RACE reads, with one entry per CDR3 protein and no DNA. The sample data list over 70,000 distinct CDR3 sequences. Sequenced: naive CXCR3- CD8+ T cells from blood. The subset was: CD45RO-CCR7+CD27+CD95- naive CD8+ T cells lacking CXCR3 (TNR3-). The receptors were sampled from a human donor in good health. Some clones in this sample may be carry-over from other donors' samples.

The genes are TRBV29-1 and TRBJ2-7; as DNA is missing, the TRBD1 call by TCRdb cannot be tested. The length of the CDR3 is 12 residues. CDR1 and CDR2 from the germline V gene are SQVTM and ANQGSEA. This CDR3 is CSVEDRDGEQYF.

V gene TRBV4-3 combines with J gene TRBJ2-7; without DNA, the TCRdb call of TRBD1 cannot be checked. CDR3 length: 16 residues. Germline V gene data show CDR1 as LGHNA and CDR2 as YSLEER. The chain's CDR3 is CASSQDWRTGWPEQYF.

The chain uses TRBV20-1 and TRBJ2-5; the TCRdb D gene call, TRBD1, has no DNA to confirm it. CDR3 length: 13 residues. Germline CDR1 DFQATT, CDR2 SNEGSKA (reference sequence). CDR3 sequence: CSANRLLQETQYF.

The chain links TRBV4-1 to TRBJ1-3; TCRdb returns TRBD1, unconfirmable since there is no DNA. Per the germline V gene, CDR1 is MGHRA and CDR2 is YSYEKL. The CDR3 extends over 15 amino acids. CDR3 amino acids: CASSQDPGTGNTIYF.

This sequence joins TRBV4-3 and TRBJ2-7; TCRdb names TRBD1, which stays unverified in the absence of DNA. CDR3 length: 15 residues. Germline values: CDR1 LGHNA, CDR2 YSLEER. Here the CDR3 reads CASSQGRDRGYEQYF.

The chain has TRBV28 and TRBJ2-5; the D call of TRBD1 rests on TCRdb alone, since no DNA is present to check it. The CDR3 consists of 16 residues. The V gene's germline CDR1 is MDHEN and CDR2 SYDVKM. CDR3 region: CASSLSQGSLGETQYF.

The chain uses TRBV29-1 and TRBJ2-1; TCRdb reports TRBD2, a call that lacks DNA to check it against. CDR1 and CDR2 (germline): SQVTM, ANQGSEA. This CDR3 has 14 amino acids. The CDR3 is CSVETSGGGGEQFF.

CDR3 loop: CSVVAPTPGSGNTIYF. The rearrangement links TRBV29-1 to TRBJ1-3. The CDR3 runs 16 residues. Germline V gene lookup returns CDR1 SQVTM and CDR2 ANQGSEA.

CDR3 amino acids: CASSESGGETQYF. V and J are TRBV25-1 and TRBJ2-5; TCRdb's D call, TRBD2, is unchecked because there is no DNA. Germline V gene data show CDR1 as MGHDK and CDR2 as SYGVNS. The CDR3 is made up of 13 amino acids.

V is TRBV7-9 and J is TRBJ2-5; TCRdb gives TRBD2 as the D gene, but with no DNA this cannot be confirmed. Germline assignment: CDR1 SEHNR and CDR2 FQNEAQ (reference sequence). The CDR3 consists of 15 residues. This CDR3 is CASSLYREDQETQYF. Combining the CDR3 with reference TRBV7-9 and TRBJ2-5 gives the whole variable domain DTGVSQNPRHKITKRGQNVTFRCDPISEHNRLYWYRQTLGQGPEFLTYFQNEAQLEKSRLLSDRFSAERPKGSFSTLEIQRTEQGDSAMYLCASSLYREDQETQYFGPGTRLLVL.

This chain connects TRBV5-1 to TRBJ2-1; there is no DNA to check the TCRdb D call of TRBD1. Germline V lookup: CDR1 SGHRS, CDR2 YFSETQ. The CDR3 contains 15 residues. The CDR3 here is CASSQTGSGYNEQFF.

This chain links TRBV11-2 with TRBJ2-1. Germline CDR1 reads SGHAT; CDR2 reads FQNNGV. The CDR3 sequence is 11 residues long. The CDR3 protein is CASSLVYEQFF.

The rearrangement joins TRBV18 to TRBJ1-4; TCRdb's D call of TRBD1 is untestable without DNA. The CDR3 totals 15 residues. Germline-derived CDR1 and CDR2 are KGHSH and LQKENI. The CDR3: CASLSDSAVYEKLFF.

The chain uses TRBV29-1 and TRBJ2-2; TCRdb indicates TRBD2, and absent DNA this call remains unverified. Germline lookup yields CDR1 SQVTM and CDR2 ANQGSEA. The CDR3 consists of 12 residues. CDR3 region: CSVIGETGELFF.

V gene TRBV9 combines with J gene TRBJ2-1; TCRdb designates TRBD2, a call that cannot be tested without DNA. The V gene's germline CDR1 is SGDLS and CDR2 YYNGEE. The CDR3 is 16 amino acids. CDR3: CASSFYTSGIDNEQFF.

V gene TRBV2 combines with J gene TRBJ2-1; TCRdb lists TRBD2, though no DNA is available to test this call. Germline V lookup: CDR1 SNHLY, CDR2 FYNNEI. CDR3 length: 17 amino acids. CDR3 region: CASSESEGLAGDFEQFF.

The chain employs TRBV29-1 and TRBJ1-2; the TCRdb D gene call, TRBD1, has no DNA to confirm it. The CDR3 length is 13 residues. Germline values: CDR1 SQVTM, CDR2 ANQGSEA. The CDR3 reads CSVVTGGDYGYTF.

The V gene is TRBV4-1, the J gene TRBJ1-1; absent DNA, TCRdb's TRBD1 call cannot be checked. The CDR3 sequence is 15 residues long. CDR1 and CDR2 (germline): MGHRA, YSYEKL. This CDR3 reads CASSNPGQGSTEAFF.